The rows below give T cell receptor beta chains drawn from one sample of a study of Graves' ophthalmopathy and Graves' hyperthyroidism. TCRdb passed the multiplex PCR reads through MiXCR, listing each CDR3 protein once. The top ten hold roughly 3% of the sample, which has 650,000 to 800,000 distinct CDR3 sequences, just over 40% seen once. The sequencing input was peripheral blood. These receptors originate from an adult man with Graves' ophthalmopathy. The CDR3 runs from the conserved cysteine through the conserved F or W. Each record gives: J gene, V gene, clone size, D gene, CDR3 protein, CDR3 DNA. The D gene is left open where the match is weak. The size of a clone is reported for some rows only, either as once, few or many, or as a class for expanded clones.

>TRBJ2-7|TRBV25-1|many|-
CASSGWGGRSYEQYF
TGTGCCAGCAGTGGATGGGGCGGGCGCTCCTACGAGCAGTACTTC
>TRBJ1-2|TRBV29-1|many|-
CSVLNPNYGYTF
TGCAGCGTCCTCAATCCTAACTATGGCTACACCTTC
>TRBJ1-1|TRBV4-1|few|-
CASSAPTRNTEAFF
TGCGCCAGCAGCGCACCCACACGGAACACTGAAGCTTTCTTT
>TRBJ2-7|TRBV18|-|TRBD1
CASSPIAGQGAVDEQYF
TGTGCCAGCTCACCAATCGCCGGACAGGGAGCCGTTGATGAGCAGTACTTC
>TRBJ1-2|TRBV10-3|many|-
CAISELGALYGYTF
TGTGCCATCAGTGAGCTTGGGGCCCTCTATGGCTACACCTTC
>TRBJ2-7|TRBV24-1|-|TRBD1
CATSDLGQGANEQYF
TGTGCCACCAGTGATTTGGGACAGGGGGCCAACGAGCAGTACTTC
>TRBJ2-1|TRBV2|-|-
CASSLRGHEQFF
TGTGCCAGCAGTCTCCGGGGGCATGAGCAGTTCTTC
>TRBJ2-6|TRBV5-1|-|-
CASSFFRGSGANVLTF
TGCGCCAGCAGTTTCTTTAGGGGCTCTGGGGCCAACGTCCTGACTTTC
>TRBJ2-2|TRBV7-9|-|TRBD2
CASSLTPSGEDTGELFF
TGTGCCAGCAGCTTAACCCCCAGCGGGGAGGACACCGGGGAGCTGTTTTTT
>TRBJ2-5|TRBV7-3|-|-
CASSFRGSQETQYF
TGTGCCAGCAGCTTCCGGGGCAGCCAAGAGACCCAGTACTTC
>TRBJ2-2|TRBV7-9|few|-
CASSFLGGVRRAGELFF
TGTGCCAGCAGCTTCCTCGGGGGTGTCAGACGGGCCGGGGAGCTGTTTTTT
>TRBJ2-7|TRBV7-9|-|TRBD2
CASSPRGDSGAGNEQYF
TGTGCCAGCAGCCCAAGGGGGGATAGCGGGGCTGGGAACGAGCAGTACTTC
>TRBJ2-1|TRBV2|-|-
CATTGGPSYNEQFF
TGTGCCACCACCGGAGGACCATCCTACAATGAGCAGTTCTTC
>TRBJ1-6|TRBV7-2|-|-
CASTQDRNNSPLHF
TGCGCCAGCACTCAGGACAGAAATAATTCACCCCTCCACTTT
>TRBJ2-5|TRBV7-8|many|-
CASSPLLSDEETQYF
TGTGCCAGCAGCCCCTTGTTGTCAGACGAAGAGACCCAGTACTTC
>TRBJ1-3|TRBV2|-|TRBD1
CASSGRGQGRNTIYF
TGTGCCAGCAGCGGCCGCGGACAGGGAAGAAACACCATATATTTT
>TRBJ2-6|TRBV15|many|-
CATSRDRQISGANVLTF
TGTGCCACCAGCAGAGATAGACAGATCTCTGGGGCCAACGTCCTGACTTTC
>TRBJ1-4|TRBV20-1|many|-
CSARHAGEKLFF
TGCAGTGCTAGACACGCGGGTGAAAAACTGTTTTTT
>TRBJ1-5|TRBV12-3/TRBV12-4|-|-
CASRDSRHPGGPQHF
TGTGCCAGCAGGGACAGTCGTCATCCTGGGGGGCCCCAGCATTTT
>TRBJ2-5|TRBV7-9|-|TRBD1
CASSQDLGGEQETQYF
TGCGCCAGCAGCCAAGATCTAGGGGGCGAGCAAGAGACCCAGTACTTC
>TRBJ1-2|TRBV12-3/TRBV12-4|few|-
CASSLERSTDGNYGYTF
TGTGCCAGCAGTTTAGAGAGGTCGACAGACGGTAACTATGGCTACACCTTC
>TRBJ2-1|TRBV9|-|TRBD2
CASSQGGLVSNEQFF
TGTGCCAGCAGCCAAGGGGGACTAGTGTCCAACGAGCAGTTCTTC
>TRBJ1-6|TRBV24-1|-|-
CATSPVSPLHF
TGTGCCACCAGCCCGGTCTCACCCCTCCACTTT
>TRBJ1-1|TRBV5-1|-|-
CASSLAPSGVTGTFTEAFF
TGCGCCAGCAGCTTGGCTCCTAGCGGGGTCACCGGGACGTTCACTGAAGCTTTCTTT